These 9 T cell receptor beta chains share one sample of origin, sequenced in a study of blood T cell repertoires in COVID-19. Clones were read by immunoSEQ multiplex PCR, and TCRdb kept only the in-frame ones, dropping some. In the table there are fewer than 600,000 clones, 88% of which are singletons. The sample was PBMCs or T cells enriched from blood (not recorded which). The origin of the receptors is a woman aged 40 to 50 who had recovered from COVID-19.

This chain joins TRBV4-1 and TRBJ2-5; TRBD1 might be the D (6 bases). V was cut by 2 bases and J by 5 bases, with 27 bases left in between. Germline V gives CDR1 MGHRA, CDR2 YSYEKL. The CDR3 consists of 19 residues. CDR3 nucleotide sequence: TGCGCCAGCAGCCAACCAGTATTTAAAATCCACAGGGATCGGGAGACCCAGTACTTC. As protein: CASSQPVFKIHRDRETQYF.

The DNA for the CDR3 is TGTGCCAGCAGTGTGGGACACCCCGGGATTCAGCCCCAGCATTTT. It yields the protein CASSVGHPGIQPQHF. The V gene is TRBV6-2 or TRBV6-3, the J gene TRBJ1-5, with D perhaps TRBD1 (6 bases). There are 15 residues in the CDR3. With 5 bases removed from V and 6 bases from J, the gap between germline ends came to 17 bases. Germline lookup yields CDR1 MNHEY and CDR2 SVGEGT.

Concerning this clone: One junction end disagrees with the germline gene, perhaps due to a read error. The V and J genes are TRBV7-7 and TRBJ1-1; possibly TRBD1 for D (6 bases). CDR1 and CDR2 (germline): SSHAT, FNYEAQ (reference sequence). This CDR3 comprises 13 residues. DNA of the CDR3: TGTGCTAGCAGCTCCAACAGGGACACTGAAGCTTTCTTT. It specifies CASSSNRDTEAFF.

The chain employs TRBV14 and TRBJ2-2, with D possibly TRBD2 on 6 matching bases. Germline values: CDR1 SGHDN, CDR2 FVKESK. The ends were cut back, 4 bases at V and 3 bases at J, with 12 bases in the middle. This CDR3 is 15 amino acids long. CDR3 coding DNA: TGTGCCAGCAGCCGGGTAGCGGAGTACACCGGGGAGCTGTTTTTT. It specifies CASSRVAEYTGELFF.

This chain uses TRBV4-2 with TRBJ2-7; the match to TRBD2 covers 11 bases. CDR1 LGHNA and CDR2 YNFKEQ come from the germline V gene. J lost 6 bases, V lost 4 bases, and 8 bases had no gene match. The CDR3 totals 15 residues. The DNA of the CDR3 is TGTGCCAGCAGCCTAGAACTAGCGGGAGTTTCCGAGCAGTACTTC. Translated: CASSLELAGVSEQYF.

This chain connects TRBV2 to TRBJ1-1, with D maybe TRBD1 (6 bases). Trimming took off 3 bases at V and 7 bases at J, with 15 bases between the two ends. Germline assignment: CDR1 SNHLY and CDR2 FYNNEI. CDR3 length: 14 residues. In DNA, the CDR3 is TGTGCCAGCAGTGACAGGGGCGGCCACATTGAAGCTTTCTTT. This codes for CASSDRGGHIEAFF.

The genes are TRBV11-2 and TRBJ1-3, with D tentatively TRBD1 (5 bases). Trimming stripped 5 bases from V and 4 bases from J, with 18 bases between. The CDR3 consists of 16 residues. The germline V gene has CDR1 SGHAT and CDR2 FQNNGV. The CDR3 sequence: CASSITPGNSGNTIYF. The DNA for the CDR3 is TGTGCCAGCAGCATCACCCCAGGGAACTCCGGAAACACCATATATTTT.

In its sample, this clone was seen once. This chain links TRBV5-1 with TRBJ1-1; 7 bases align to TRBD1. Per the germline V gene, CDR1 is SGHRS and CDR2 is YFSETQ. The V and J ends lost 4 bases and 1 base, in that order; junction bases with no gene match: 7. The CDR3 contains 15 residues. The DNA for the CDR3 is TGCGCCAGCAGCCGTCAGGGGGGAGGGAACACTGAAGCTTTCTTT. It codes for CASSRQGGGNTEAFF.

The genes are TRBV6-5 and TRBJ2-7; D is perhaps TRBD2 (5 bases). The CDR3 is made up of 13 amino acids. V lost 7 bases to trimming and J lost 3 bases, with 13 bases between them. The germline V gene encodes CDR1 MNHEY and CDR2 SVGAGI. CDR3 in DNA: TGTGCCAGCAATAGGGCAGGAGGCTACGAGCAGTACTTC. Amino acid sequence: CASNRAGGYEQYF.